This is a list of T cell receptor beta chains from one sample in a study of blood T cell repertoires in COVID-19. Sequencing used immunoSEQ multiplex PCR; TCRdb keeps in-frame clones, though not all of them. The sample lists about 300,000 clones, about four fifths occurring once. The sequencing input was peripheral blood. All receptors come from a woman between 45 and 65 years old with acute or convalescent COVID-19. The CDR3 runs from the conserved cysteine through the conserved F or W. A D gene is named only where the DNA matches it firmly. The listing skips clone size in some rows; elsewhere it reads once, few, many or a size class.

d_call clone_size cdr3_length j_call v_call cdr3_nt cdr3_aa
TRBD1 . 14 TRBJ2-5 TRBV6-5 TGTGCCAGCTATACCCGGGACAGAGGAGAGACCCAGTACTTC CASYTRDRGETQYF
TRBD2 . 16 TRBJ2-3 TRBV24-1 TGTGCCACCAGTGAATCGCGGGGGGGTCTCGCAGATACGCAGTATTTT CATSESRGGLADTQYF
TRBD2 . 16 TRBJ2-1 TRBV5-6 TGTGCCAGCAGCGATAGCGGGGGGGTGAACTACAATGAGCAGTTCTTC CASSDSGGVNYNEQFF
. . 13 TRBJ1-6 TRBV21-1 TGTGCCAGCAGTGATGGTGGGAGTTCACCCCTCCACTTT CASSDGGSSPLHF
. . 14 TRBJ1-5 TRBV10-1 TGCGCCAGCAGTGAGTCGTGTAGGCAGCGGCCCCAGCATTTT CASSESCRQRPQHF
. once 12 TRBJ2-1 TRBV6-2/TRBV6-3 TGTGCCAGCAGTTACGTAGCCCCTTCCCAGTTCTTC CASSYVAPSQFF
TRBD1 . 17 TRBJ1-2 TRBV11-2 TGTGCCAGCAGCTCCCTACTCTGGCCGGGACAGGGGGGTGGCTACACCTTC CASSSLLWPGQGGGYTF
. . 13 TRBJ1-1 TRBV2 TGTGCCAGCAGTGAAGGAGGGCCCACTGAAGCTTTCTTT CASSEGGPTEAFF
. . 13 TRBJ2-1 TRBV10-1 TGCGCCAGCAGTGAGACAAGGCGGGGTGAGCAGTTCTTC CASSETRRGEQFF
TRBD1 . 14 TRBJ1-2 TRBV5-8 TGTGCCAGCAGCTTACGGACAGGGGGGTATGGCTACACCTTC CASSLRTGGYGYTF
. . 14 TRBJ1-2 TRBV5-1 TGCGCCAGCAGCTTGGGCCCGGAGGGGTATGGCTACACCTTC CASSLGPEGYGYTF
TRBD2 . 17 TRBJ2-1 TRBV11-2 TGTGCCAGCAGCTTCACTATAGCGGGGGGCTCTTACAATGAGCAGTTCTTC CASSFTIAGGSYNEQFF
TRBD2 . 14 TRBJ2-5 TRBV29-1 TGCAGCGTGCAACTAGCGGGGGGGCTTGAGACCCAGTACTTC CSVQLAGGLETQYF
TRBD1 . 15 TRBJ1-1 TRBV3-1/TRBV3-2 TGTGCCAGCACACCATTGACAGGGGCAATCACTGAAGCTTTCTTT CASTPLTGAITEAFF
. once 15 TRBJ1-5 TRBV19 TGTGCCAGTAGTCTCTACAGTGCCGGCAATCAGCCCCAGCATTTT CASSLYSAGNQPQHF
. . 13 TRBJ1-2 TRBV11-3 TGTGCCAGCAGCTTCGGGACATCCTATGGCTACACCTTC CASSFGTSYGYTF
. . 14 TRBJ2-3 TRBV7-8 TGTGCCAGCACCTCAACCCGGGAAATAGATACGCAGTATTTT CASTSTREIDTQYF
. . 14 TRBJ1-3 TRBV10-3 TGTGCCATCAGCCACGGTTTCTCTGGAAACACCATATATTTT CAISHGFSGNTIYF
TRBD2 . 15 TRBJ2-7 TRBV10-3 TGTGCCATCAGTGAGTTTAGTAGCGGGAGCTACGAGCAGTACTTC CAISEFSSGSYEQYF
TRBD2 . 15 TRBJ2-5 TRBV5-4 TGTGCCAGCAGCCCTAGAGCGGGGGGGGAAGAGACCCAGTACTTC CASSPRAGGEETQYF
TRBD1 . 16 TRBJ1-1 TRBV7-2 TGTGCCAGCAGCCGTTACGGGACAGCCGGGAACACTGAAGCTTTCTTT CASSRYGTAGNTEAFF
TRBD2 . 15 TRBJ2-5 TRBV18 TGTGCCAGCTCACCACCCCTAGCGGGGGAACAGACCCAGTACTTC CASSPPLAGEQTQYF
. . 13 TRBJ1-3 TRBV5-5 TGTGCCAGCAGTTCAACAGGGGGAAACACCATATATTTT CASSSTGGNTIYF
TRBD2 . 15 TRBJ2-2 TRBV19 TGTGCCAGTACTCCGGGGGGGGCGAACACCGGGGAGCTGTTTTTT CASTPGGANTGELFF
TRBD1 . 17 TRBJ1-1 TRBV18 TGTGCCAGCTCACCTCGGACAGGGGGCTTCATGAACACTGAAGCTTTCTTT CASSPRTGGFMNTEAFF
. . 15 TRBJ1-1 TRBV5-4 TGTGCCAGCAGCTCCCGACAGACCCTGAACACTGAAGCTTTCTTT CASSSRQTLNTEAFF
TRBD1 . 15 TRBJ1-2 TRBV4-1 TGCGCCAGCAGCCGCTCTCGAAACGACAGGGATGGCTACACCTTC CASSRSRNDRDGYTF